This T cell receptor (beta chain) was found in a study of cytomegalovirus exposure and HLA in healthy donors. Overall study: Unique TCRs numbering around 80 million, obtained from HLA-typed donors, made up an early data release. There were several hundred genotyped donors. Of these, 81% fell in the genetic ancestry cluster associated with self-reported Caucasian donors. Study results and caveats: It has been reported that TCR beta sequences accurately predicted the HLA-A and HLA-B alleles of most subjects.

PCR employed 60 Vbeta and 13 Jbeta primers. Using immunoSEQ multiplex PCR, the repertoire was profiled, and TCRdb retains in-frame clones only, with some absent. Seen here are around 170,000 clones, about three quarters observed once, and the top ten hold around 1.6%. This clone was seen once. What it binds is not known. V lost 2 bases, J lost 4 bases, and 18 bases lay in between. The CDR3 spans 15 residues. Germline assignment: CDR1 GTSNPN and CDR2 SVGIG (reference sequence). J is TRBJ2-7 and V is TRBV30, with D tentatively TRBD1 (5 bases). This receptor was taken from a man younger than 30 in good health and CMV-seronegative. Sequences were obtained from PBMCs. In DNA form, the CDR3 reads TGTGCCTGGAGTACAGGATTCCCCATCGAATACGAGCAGTACTTC. Residues: CAWSTGFPIEYEQYF.